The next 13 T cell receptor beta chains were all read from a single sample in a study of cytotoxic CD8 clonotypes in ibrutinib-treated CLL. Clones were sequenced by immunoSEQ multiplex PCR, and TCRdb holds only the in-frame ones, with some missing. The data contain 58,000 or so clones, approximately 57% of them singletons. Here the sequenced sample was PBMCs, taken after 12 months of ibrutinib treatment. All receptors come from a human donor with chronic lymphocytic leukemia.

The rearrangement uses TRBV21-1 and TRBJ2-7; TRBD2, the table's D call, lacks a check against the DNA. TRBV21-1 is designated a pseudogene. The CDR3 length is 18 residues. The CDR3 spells CASKAKGTSGRWAYEQYF. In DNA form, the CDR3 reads TGTGCCAGCAAGGCCAAGGGGACTAGCGGGAGGTGGGCCTACGAGCAGTACTTC.

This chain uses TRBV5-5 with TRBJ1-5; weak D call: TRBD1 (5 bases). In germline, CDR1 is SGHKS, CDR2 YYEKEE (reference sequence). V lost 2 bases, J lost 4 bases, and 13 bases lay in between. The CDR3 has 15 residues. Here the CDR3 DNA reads TGTGCCAGCAGCTTTACCGGGGCTGGGAATCAGCCCCAGCATTTT. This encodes CASSFTGAGNQPQHF.

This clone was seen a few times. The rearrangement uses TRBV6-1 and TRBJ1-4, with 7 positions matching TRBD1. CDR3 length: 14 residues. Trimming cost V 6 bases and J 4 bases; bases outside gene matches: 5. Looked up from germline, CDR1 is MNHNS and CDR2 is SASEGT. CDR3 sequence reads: CASRGTAYNEKLFF. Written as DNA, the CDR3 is TGTGCCAGCAGGGGGACAGCTTATAATGAAAAACTGTTTTTT.

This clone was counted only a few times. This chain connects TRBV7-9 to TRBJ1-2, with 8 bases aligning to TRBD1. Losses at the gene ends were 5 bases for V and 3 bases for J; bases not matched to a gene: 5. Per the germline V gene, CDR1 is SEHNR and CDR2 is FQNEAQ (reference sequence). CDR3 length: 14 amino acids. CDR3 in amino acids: CASSIGQGYYGYTF. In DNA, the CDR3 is TGTGCCAGCAGCATTGGACAGGGTTACTATGGCTACACCTTC.

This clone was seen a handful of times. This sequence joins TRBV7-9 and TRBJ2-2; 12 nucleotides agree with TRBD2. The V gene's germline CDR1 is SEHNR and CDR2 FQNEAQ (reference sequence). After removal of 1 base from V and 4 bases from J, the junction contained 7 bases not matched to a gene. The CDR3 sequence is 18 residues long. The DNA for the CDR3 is TGTGCCAGCAGCTTAGAGGTGGGGACTAGCGGGTCCACCGGGGAGCTGTTTTTT. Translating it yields CASSLEVGTSGSTGELFF.

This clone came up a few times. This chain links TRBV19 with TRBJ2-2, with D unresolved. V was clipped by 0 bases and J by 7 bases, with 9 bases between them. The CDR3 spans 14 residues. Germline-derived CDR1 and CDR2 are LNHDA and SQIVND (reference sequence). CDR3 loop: CASSIDPDVGELFF. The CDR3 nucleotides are TGTGCCAGTAGTATAGACCCGGACGTCGGGGAGCTGTTTTTT.

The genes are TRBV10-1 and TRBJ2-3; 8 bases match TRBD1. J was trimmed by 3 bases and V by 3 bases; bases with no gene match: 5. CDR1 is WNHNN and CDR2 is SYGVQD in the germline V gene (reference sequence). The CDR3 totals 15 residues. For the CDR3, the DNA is TGCGCCAGCAGTGACGGACAGGGAACAACAGATACGCAGTATTTT. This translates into CASSDGQGTTDTQYF.

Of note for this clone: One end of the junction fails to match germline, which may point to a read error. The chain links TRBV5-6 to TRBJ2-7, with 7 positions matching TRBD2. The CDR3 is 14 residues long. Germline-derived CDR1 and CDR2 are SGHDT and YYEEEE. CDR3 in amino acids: CASGLGGGSYEQYF. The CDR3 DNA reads TGTGCCAGCGGCTTGGGGGGAGGGTCCTACGAGCAGTACTTC.

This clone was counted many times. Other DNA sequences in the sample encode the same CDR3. CDR3 residues: CASSRMTGQPQHF. The CDR3 bases are TGTGCCAGCAGTAGGATGACGGGGCAGCCCCAGCATTTT. V and J are TRBV7-2 and TRBJ1-5; D gene ambiguous. CDR3 size: 13 residues. Germline values: CDR1 SGHTA, CDR2 FQGNSA. With 6 bases removed from V and 7 bases from J, the gap between germline ends came to 13 bases.

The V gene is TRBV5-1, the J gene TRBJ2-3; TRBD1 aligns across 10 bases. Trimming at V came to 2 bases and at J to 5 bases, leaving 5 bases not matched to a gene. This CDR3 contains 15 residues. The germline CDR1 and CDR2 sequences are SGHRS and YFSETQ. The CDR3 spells CASSLGQGVGDTQYF. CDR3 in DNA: TGCGCCAGCAGCTTAGGACAGGGGGTTGGAGATACGCAGTATTTT.

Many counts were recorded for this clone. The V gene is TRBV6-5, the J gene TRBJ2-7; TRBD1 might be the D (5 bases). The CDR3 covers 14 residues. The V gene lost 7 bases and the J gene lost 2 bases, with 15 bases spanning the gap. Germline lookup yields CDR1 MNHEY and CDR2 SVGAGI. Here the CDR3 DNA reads TGTGCCAGCAAGCTGTCAGGGCTTACCTACGAGCAGTACTTC. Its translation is CASKLSGLTYEQYF.

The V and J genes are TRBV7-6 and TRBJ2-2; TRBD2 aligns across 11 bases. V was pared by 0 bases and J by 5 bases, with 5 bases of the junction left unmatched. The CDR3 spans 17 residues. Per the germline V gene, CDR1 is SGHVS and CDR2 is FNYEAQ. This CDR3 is CASSLAPPSGRTGELFF. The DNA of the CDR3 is TGTGCCAGCAGCTTAGCGCCGCCTAGCGGGAGGACCGGGGAGCTGTTTTTT.

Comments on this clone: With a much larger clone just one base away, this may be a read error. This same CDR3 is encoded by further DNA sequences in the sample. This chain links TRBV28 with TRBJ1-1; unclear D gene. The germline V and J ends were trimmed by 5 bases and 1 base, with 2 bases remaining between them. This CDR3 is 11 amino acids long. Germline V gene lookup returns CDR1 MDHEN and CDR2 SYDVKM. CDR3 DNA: TGTGCCAGCAGTGAGAACACTGAAGCTTTCTTT. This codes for CASSENTEAFF.